This TCR beta chain was captured in a study of cytomegalovirus exposure and HLA in healthy donors. Study findings and constraints: More clonal expansion characterized HLA-associated TCR beta chains than equally common others in a later analysis. Sequence variants that were highly shared formed a cluster that was likely a sequencing artifact.

In the PCR, 60 Vbeta and 13 Jbeta primers were used. Clones were read by immunoSEQ multiplex PCR, and TCRdb kept only the in-frame ones, dropping some. The repertoire holds about 140,000 clones, with about 70% as singletons. Participants comprised healthy donors of bone marrow. With respect to this clone: The antigen is unknown.

This TCR was sampled from a male donor in good health and CMV-seronegative. The source material was PBMCs.

CDR3 in DNA: TGCGCCAGCAGCTTGGTACCTCCGGGGAGGCCTCGAGCTGAAGCTTTCTTT. Its translation: CASSLVPPGRPRAEAFF. The J gene is TRBJ1-1, the V gene TRBV5-1; the D is unclear. V was shortened by 0 bases and J by 6 bases, with 21 bases between the two germline ends. Germline CDR1 SGHRS, CDR2 YFSETQ. The CDR3 sequence is 17 residues long.